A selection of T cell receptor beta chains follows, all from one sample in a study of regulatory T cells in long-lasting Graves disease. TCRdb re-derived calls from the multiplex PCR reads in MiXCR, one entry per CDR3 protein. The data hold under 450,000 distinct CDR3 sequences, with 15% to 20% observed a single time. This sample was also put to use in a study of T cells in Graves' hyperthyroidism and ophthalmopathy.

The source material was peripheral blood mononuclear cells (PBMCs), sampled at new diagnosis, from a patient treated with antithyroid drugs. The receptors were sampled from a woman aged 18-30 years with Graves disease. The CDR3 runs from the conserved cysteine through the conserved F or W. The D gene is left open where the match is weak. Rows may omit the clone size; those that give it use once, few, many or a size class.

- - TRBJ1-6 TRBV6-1 TGTGCCAGCCTCCCTCGTTTGGATTCACCCCTCCACTTT CASLPRLDSPLHF
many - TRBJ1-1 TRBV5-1 TGTGCCAGCAGCACCGGCGGGAACACTGAAGCTTTCTTT CASSTGGNTEAFF
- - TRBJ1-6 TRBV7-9 TGTGCCAGCAGCTTAGGGGGGATATATTCACCCCTCCACTTT CASSLGGIYSPLHF
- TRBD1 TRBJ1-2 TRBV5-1 TGCGCCAGCAGCACCGCGATATACAGGGGTACCGGTGGCTACACCTTC CASSTAIYRGTGGYTF
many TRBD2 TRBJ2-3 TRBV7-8 TGTGCCAGCAGCCAGGATTCTAGCGGGAGTAGGAAAGATACGCAGTATTTT CASSQDSSGSRKDTQYF
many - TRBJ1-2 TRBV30 TGTGCCTGGCATTTTCCCACGGGACGGGGTGACTATGGCTACACCTTC CAWHFPTGRGDYGYTF
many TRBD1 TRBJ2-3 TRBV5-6 TGTGCCAGCAGCGAATACAGGGGCCGCCACACAGATACGCAGTATTTT CASSEYRGRHTDTQYF
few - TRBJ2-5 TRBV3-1 TGTGCCAGCAGCCAACGAAGGGGGGGGGTAGAGACCCAGTACTTC CASSQRRGGVETQYF
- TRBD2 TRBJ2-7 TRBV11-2 TGTGCCAGCAGCCTACGAGCGGGAGGACCCTACGAGCAGTACTTC CASSLRAGGPYEQYF
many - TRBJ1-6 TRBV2 TGTGCCAGCAGTCCCTTGGAGGTTCGCTCACCCCTCCACTTT CASSPLEVRSPLHF
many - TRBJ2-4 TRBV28 TGTGCCAGCAGCCCCCCAGGGACCGCCAAAAACATTCAGTACTTC CASSPPGTAKNIQYF
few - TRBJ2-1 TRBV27 TGTGCCAGCAAGAGGAGCGGAAGCTACAATGAGCAGTTCTTC CASKRSGSYNEQFF
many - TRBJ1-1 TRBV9 TGTGCCAGCAGCCGTAATCCTGTCCAAAACCTTTTGGGGGCTTTCTTT CASSRNPVQNLLGAFF
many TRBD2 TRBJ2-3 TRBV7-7 TGTGCCAGCAGCCCGACTAGCGGGAGTCGGCCAGATACGCAGTATTTT CASSPTSGSRPDTQYF
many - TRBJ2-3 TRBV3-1 TGTGCCAGCAGCCAACCAGGGGGGACGGGGGATACGCAGTATTTT CASSQPGGTGDTQYF
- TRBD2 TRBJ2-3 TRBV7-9 TGTGCCAGCGGCACTAGCGGGAGAAGCACAGATACGCAGTATTTT CASGTSGRSTDTQYF
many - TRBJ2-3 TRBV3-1 TGTGCCAGCAGCCAAGTCCCCTTAAGCCTAGGAGTCCCAGATACGCAGTATTTT CASSQVPLSLGVPDTQYF
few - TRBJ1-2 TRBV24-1 TGTGCCACCAGTGATGCAGCCATGGCCGCCACTCCCTATGGCTACACCTTC CATSDAAMAATPYGYTF
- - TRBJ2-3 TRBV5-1 TGCGCCAGCAGCTTTACAGCCACCGATACGCAGTATTTT CASSFTATDTQYF
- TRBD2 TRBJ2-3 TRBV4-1 TGCGCCAGCAGCCAAGATCCCACTAGCGGGAGCCCCACAGATACGCAGTATTTT CASSQDPTSGSPTDTQYF
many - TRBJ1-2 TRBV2 TGTGCCAGCAGTCGACAGTATGGCTACACCTTC CASSRQYGYTF
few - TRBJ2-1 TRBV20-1 TGCAGTGCCGGGGACTTAATCGACAATGAGCAGTTCTTC CSAGDLIDNEQFF
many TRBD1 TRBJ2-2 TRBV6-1 TGTGCCAGCAATCCATCGGGGACAGGGGATAACACCGGGGAGCTGTTTTTT CASNPSGTGDNTGELFF
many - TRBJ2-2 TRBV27 TGTGCCAGCAGTTTGGAAAACCAAAGACAGGCGGCCGGGGAGCTGTTTTTT CASSLENQRQAAGELFF
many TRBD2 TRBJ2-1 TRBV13 TGTGCCAGCATCCACCGGACTAGCGGTCACAATGAGCAGTTCTTC CASIHRTSGHNEQFF
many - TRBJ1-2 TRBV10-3 TGTGCCAGTCAGGCTGCCGACAGCTATGGCTACACCTTC CASQAADSYGYTF
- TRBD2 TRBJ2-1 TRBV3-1 TGTGCCAGCAGCCAAGCCGCTAGCGGGGGCGGGAGCGATGAGCAGTTCTTC CASSQAASGGGSDEQFF
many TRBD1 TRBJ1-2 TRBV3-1 TGTGCCAGCAGCCCGTCCGGGACAGGATATTCAAACTATGGCTACACCTTC CASSPSGTGYSNYGYTF
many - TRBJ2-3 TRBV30 TGTGCCTGGAGTGGCGGAGATACGCAGTATTTT CAWSGGDTQYF
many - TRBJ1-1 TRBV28 TGTGCCAGCAGACGAGAGGGACATCAGAACACTGAAGCTTTCTTT CASRREGHQNTEAFF
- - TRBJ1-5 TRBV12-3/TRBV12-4 TGTGCCAGCAGTCACAGGGTTAGCGATCAGCCCCAGCATTTT CASSHRVSDQPQHF
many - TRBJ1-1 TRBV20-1 TGCAGTGCTGTCTGGCTCCCTGAAGCTTTCTTT CSAVWLPEAFF
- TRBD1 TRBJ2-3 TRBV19 TGTGCCAGTAGAGACAGGGGCAAGTCAGATACGCAGTATTTT CASRDRGKSDTQYF
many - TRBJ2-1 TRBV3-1 TGTGCCAGCAGCCAAGGAGCGGCAGGGGACTACAATGAGCAGTTCTTC CASSQGAAGDYNEQFF
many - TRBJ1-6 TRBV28 TGTGCCAGCAGTTCCACCCAGGGTTCCTATAATTCACCCCTCCACTTT CASSSTQGSYNSPLHF
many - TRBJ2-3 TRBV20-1 TGCAGTGCTAGTCAGCGGGCTTCAGATACGCAGTATTTT CSASQRASDTQYF
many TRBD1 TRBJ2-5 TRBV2 TGTGCCAGCAGCGTAGGGACAGAAATCCAAGAGACCCAGTACTTC CASSVGTEIQETQYF
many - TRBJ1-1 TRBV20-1 TGCAGTGCTAGAGTAAAGGACACTGAAGCTTTCTTT CSARVKDTEAFF
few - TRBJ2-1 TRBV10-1 TGCGCCAGCTCGGACGGGACTTCGTACAGTGAGCAGTTCTTC CASSDGTSYSEQFF
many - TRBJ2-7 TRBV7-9 TGTGCCAGCAGTCACAATTCGCGGGGAGAGCAGTACTTC CASSHNSRGEQYF
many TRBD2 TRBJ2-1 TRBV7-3 TGTGCCAGCAGCTTAATTGGAGGACTAGCGGGCCGCAATGAGCAGTTCTTC CASSLIGGLAGRNEQFF
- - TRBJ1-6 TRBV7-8 TGTGCCAGCAGCTTAGTTCAGCAGTCCGGCAGACTCAATTCACCCCTCCACTTT CASSLVQQSGRLNSPLHF
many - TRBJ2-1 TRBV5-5 TGTGCCAGCAGCTTGGCGGGGGAATTTACGAAACTTGAGCAGTTCTTC CASSLAGEFTKLEQFF
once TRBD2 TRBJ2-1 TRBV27 TGTGCCAGCAGTTTGGGAGCGGGGTCCCCAGGTGAGCAGTTCTTC CASSLGAGSPGEQFF
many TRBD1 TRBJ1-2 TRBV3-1 TGTGCCAGCAGCGCCCGTCCCGGGACAGGGAACTATGGCTACACCTTC CASSARPGTGNYGYTF